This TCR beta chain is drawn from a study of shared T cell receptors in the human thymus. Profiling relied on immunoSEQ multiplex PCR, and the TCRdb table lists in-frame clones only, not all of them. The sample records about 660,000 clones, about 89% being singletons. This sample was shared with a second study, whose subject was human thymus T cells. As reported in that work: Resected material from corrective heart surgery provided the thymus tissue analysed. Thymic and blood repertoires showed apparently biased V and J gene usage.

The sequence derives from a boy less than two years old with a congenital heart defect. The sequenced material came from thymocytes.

For the CDR3, the DNA is TGCGCCAGCAGCCAAGTCGGCGGGTGGAACACCGGGGAGCTGTTTTTT. It is translated as CASSQVGGWNTGELFF. This chain connects TRBV4-3 to TRBJ2-2; D possibly corresponds to TRBD2 (5 bases). This CDR3 is built from 16 residues. From germline, CDR1 is LGHNA and CDR2 YSLEER. Trimming left V 1 base short and J 1 base short, with 10 bases between.